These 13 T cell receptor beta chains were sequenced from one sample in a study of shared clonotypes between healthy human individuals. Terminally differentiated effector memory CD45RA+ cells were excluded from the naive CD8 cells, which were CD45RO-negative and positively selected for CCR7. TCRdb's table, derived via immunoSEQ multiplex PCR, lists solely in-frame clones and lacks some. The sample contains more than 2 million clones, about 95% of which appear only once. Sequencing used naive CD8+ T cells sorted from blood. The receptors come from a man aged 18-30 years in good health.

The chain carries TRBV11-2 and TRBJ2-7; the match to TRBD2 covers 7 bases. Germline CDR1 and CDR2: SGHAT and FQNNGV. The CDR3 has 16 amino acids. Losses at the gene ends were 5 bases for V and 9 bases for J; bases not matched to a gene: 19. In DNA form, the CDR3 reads TGTGCCAGCAGCCAAGACGGGACTATCTCCGCCCAGGGGCAGTACTTC. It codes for CASSQDGTISAQGQYF.

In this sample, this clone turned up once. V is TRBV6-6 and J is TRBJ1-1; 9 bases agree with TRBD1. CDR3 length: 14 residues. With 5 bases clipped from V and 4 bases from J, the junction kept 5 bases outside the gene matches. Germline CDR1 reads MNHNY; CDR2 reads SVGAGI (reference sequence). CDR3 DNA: TGTGCCAGCAGTATGTACAGGGGGCCCACTGAAGCTTTCTTT. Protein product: CASSMYRGPTEAFF.

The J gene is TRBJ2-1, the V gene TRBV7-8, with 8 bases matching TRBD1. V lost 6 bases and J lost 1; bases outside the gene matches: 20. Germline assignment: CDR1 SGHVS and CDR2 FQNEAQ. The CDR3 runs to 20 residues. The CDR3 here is CASRERGQENLPASYNEQFF. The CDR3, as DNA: TGTGCCAGCAGGGAGAGGGGACAGGAGAATCTACCGGCGTCCTACAATGAGCAGTTCTTC.

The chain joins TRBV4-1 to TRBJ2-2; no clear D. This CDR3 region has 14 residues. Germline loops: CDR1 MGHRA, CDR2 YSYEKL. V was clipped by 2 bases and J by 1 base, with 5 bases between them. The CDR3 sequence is CASSQQKNTGELFF. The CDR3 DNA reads TGCGCCAGCAGCCAACAGAAGAACACCGGGGAGCTGTTTTTT.

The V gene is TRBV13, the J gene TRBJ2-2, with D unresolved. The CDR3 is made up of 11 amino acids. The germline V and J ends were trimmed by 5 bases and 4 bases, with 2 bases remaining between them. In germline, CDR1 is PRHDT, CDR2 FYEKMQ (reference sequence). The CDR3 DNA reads TGTGCCAGCAGCCCCACCGGGGAGCTGTTTTTT. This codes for CASSPTGELFF.

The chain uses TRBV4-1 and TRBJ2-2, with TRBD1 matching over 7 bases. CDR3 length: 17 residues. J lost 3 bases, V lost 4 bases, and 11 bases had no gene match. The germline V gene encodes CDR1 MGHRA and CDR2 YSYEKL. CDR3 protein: CASSPQPGTEHTGELFF. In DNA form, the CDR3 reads TGCGCCAGCAGCCCTCAGCCCGGGACAGAGCACACCGGGGAGCTGTTTTTT.

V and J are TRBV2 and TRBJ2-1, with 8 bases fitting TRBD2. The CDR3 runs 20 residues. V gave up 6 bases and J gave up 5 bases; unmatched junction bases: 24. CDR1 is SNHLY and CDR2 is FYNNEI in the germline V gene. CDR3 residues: CASRGSGGQAGVEGNNEQFF. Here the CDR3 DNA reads TGTGCCAGCAGAGGGAGTGGGGGCCAAGCGGGAGTCGAAGGGAACAATGAGCAGTTCTTC.

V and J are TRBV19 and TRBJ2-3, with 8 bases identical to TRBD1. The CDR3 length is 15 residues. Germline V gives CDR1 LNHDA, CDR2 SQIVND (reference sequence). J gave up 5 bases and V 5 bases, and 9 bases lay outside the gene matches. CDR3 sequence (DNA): TGTGCCAGTAGTCTTACCGACAGGGGTGGAGATACGCAGTATTTT. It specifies CASSLTDRGGDTQYF.

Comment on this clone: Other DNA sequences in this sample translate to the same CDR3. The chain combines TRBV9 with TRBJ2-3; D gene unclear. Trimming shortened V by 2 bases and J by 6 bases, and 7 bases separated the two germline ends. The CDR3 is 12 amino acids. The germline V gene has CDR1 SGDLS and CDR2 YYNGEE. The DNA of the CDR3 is TGTGCCAGCAGCGTGGGGTTGGATACGCAGTATTTT. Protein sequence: CASSVGLDTQYF.

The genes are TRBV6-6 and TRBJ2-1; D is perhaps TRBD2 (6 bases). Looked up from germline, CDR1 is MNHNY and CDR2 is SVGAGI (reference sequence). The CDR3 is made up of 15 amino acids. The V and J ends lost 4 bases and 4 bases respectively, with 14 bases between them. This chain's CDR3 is CASSSAGTRYNEQFF. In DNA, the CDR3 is TGTGCCAGCAGTTCCGCGGGGACCCGTTACAATGAGCAGTTCTTC.

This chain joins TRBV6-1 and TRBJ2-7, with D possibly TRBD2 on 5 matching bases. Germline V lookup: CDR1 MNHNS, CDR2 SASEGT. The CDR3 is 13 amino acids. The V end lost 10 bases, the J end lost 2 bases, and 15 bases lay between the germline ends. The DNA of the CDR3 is TGTGCCACCCGAACTAGGGTCACCTACGAGCAGTACTTC. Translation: CATRTRVTYEQYF.

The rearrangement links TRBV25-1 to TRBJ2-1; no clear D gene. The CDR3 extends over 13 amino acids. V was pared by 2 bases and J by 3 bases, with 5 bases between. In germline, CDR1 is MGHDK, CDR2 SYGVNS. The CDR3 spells CASSEGNYNEQFF. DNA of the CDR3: TGTGCCAGCAGTGAAGGGAACTACAATGAGCAGTTCTTC.

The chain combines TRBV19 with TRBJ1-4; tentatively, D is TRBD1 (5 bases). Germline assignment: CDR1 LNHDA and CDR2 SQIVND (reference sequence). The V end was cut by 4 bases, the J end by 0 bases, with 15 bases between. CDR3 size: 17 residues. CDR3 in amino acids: CASSTRGGATTNEKLFF. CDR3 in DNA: TGTGCCAGTAGTACAAGAGGAGGGGCTACAACTAATGAAAAACTGTTTTTT.